Presented here are 17 T cell receptor beta chains from one specimen sequenced in a study of blood T cell repertoires in COVID-19. TCRdb's table, derived via immunoSEQ multiplex PCR, lists solely in-frame clones and lacks some. The sample yields 130,000 to 150,000 clones, around 87% seen once. The sequenced sample was PBMCs or T cells enriched from blood (not recorded which). These receptor sequences come from a woman aged 25 to 39 with acute COVID-19.

The chain is built from TRBV7-8 and TRBJ2-7; 13 bases are a match to TRBD2. Looked up from germline, CDR1 is SGHVS and CDR2 is FQNEAQ. The trim removed 2 bases at V and 2 bases at J, leaving 3 bases unmatched. The CDR3 loop spans 16 amino acids. Here the CDR3 reads CASSLTGTSGTYEQYF. The DNA of the CDR3 is TGTGCCAGCAGCTTAACCGGGACTAGCGGGACCTACGAGCAGTACTTC.

The J gene is TRBJ2-7, the V gene TRBV10-3, with D possibly TRBD1 on 6 matching bases. V was cut by 10 bases and J by 2 bases, with 18 bases left in between. Germline assignment: CDR1 ENHRY and CDR2 SYGVKD. The CDR3 consists of 14 residues. CDR3 sequence: CATMNPRGTYEQYF. In DNA, the CDR3 is TGTGCCACCATGAATCCTAGGGGGACCTACGAGCAGTACTTC.

In its sample, this clone was seen once. The chain carries TRBV10-2 and TRBJ1-3, with D possibly TRBD1 on 5 matching bases. The CDR3 sequence is 15 residues long. Trimming removed 2 bases from V and 4 bases from J, with 12 bases in between. CDR1 is WSHSY, CDR2 SAAADI, per germline. The CDR3 DNA follows: TGCGCCAGCAGTGAGGAGGGGAGGGCGGGAAACACCATATATTTT. Translating gives CASSEEGRAGNTIYF.

This CDR3 is CASSWTSGSYEQYF. CDR3 DNA: TGCGCCAGCAGCTGGACTAGCGGGAGTTACGAGCAGTACTTC. The gene calls are TRBV5-1 and TRBJ2-7, with 13 bases lining up with TRBD2. CDR3 length equals 14 residues. Trimming at V came to 3 bases and at J to 4 bases, leaving 1 base not matched to a gene. Germline CDR1 and CDR2: SGHRS and YFSETQ.

This clone was found once. This chain links TRBV2 with TRBJ1-3; D is ambiguous. This CDR3 has 13 amino acids. Germline assignment: CDR1 SNHLY and CDR2 FYNNEI. CDR3 sequence (DNA): TGTGCGATAGCCTCCGGGGCTGGAAACACCATATATTTT. Its translation: CAIASGAGNTIYF.

The chain is built from TRBV19 and TRBJ2-1; 9 bases agree with TRBD1. The CDR3 runs 16 residues. Germline values: CDR1 LNHDA, CDR2 SQIVND (reference sequence). V trimming: 5 bases; J trimming: 2 bases; junction bases outside the gene matches: 7. DNA of the CDR3: TGTGCCAGTAGTCCGCGACAGGGGGTTACCTACAATGAGCAGTTCTTC. Its protein product is CASSPRQGVTYNEQFF.

The chain has TRBV19 and TRBJ2-7; 8 bases align to TRBD1. Unmatched junction bases numbered 6, after V lost 6 bases and J lost 2 bases. Germline-derived CDR1 and CDR2 are LNHDA and SQIVND (reference sequence). The CDR3 covers 14 residues. The CDR3 DNA follows: TGTGCCAGTAGCGACCGGGACAGGACCTACGAGCAGTACTTC. Translation gives CASSDRDRTYEQYF.

The rearrangement links TRBV2 to TRBJ1-1, with D hard to call. V was trimmed by 7 bases and J by 3 bases, leaving 9 bases between them. Germline V gene data show CDR1 as SNHLY and CDR2 as FYNNEI. This CDR3 comprises 12 residues. The CDR3 region is CASTQAYTEAFF. The CDR3 coding sequence is TGTGCCAGCACGCAGGCGTACACTGAAGCTTTCTTT.

The chain has TRBV2 and TRBJ2-2; D remains unclear. The germline V gene has CDR1 SNHLY and CDR2 FYNNEI. CDR3 size: 12 residues. Trimming removed 4 bases from V and 5 bases from J, with 5 bases in between. The CDR3 loop reads CASSVHTGELFF. The CDR3 coding sequence is TGTGCCAGCAGTGTACATACCGGGGAGCTGTTTTTT.

V and J are TRBV29-1 and TRBJ1-1; D uncertain. Trimming took off 7 bases at V and 6 bases at J, with 18 bases between the two ends. CDR3 length: 13 amino acids. Per germline, CDR1 SQVTM and CDR2 ANQGSEA. CDR3 amino acids: CSAGSSISAEAFF. The DNA for the CDR3 is TGCAGCGCCGGTAGTAGTATATCGGCTGAAGCTTTCTTT.

The chain uses TRBV10-3 and TRBJ1-6; TRBD1 agrees at 7 bases. Unmatched junction bases numbered 4, after V lost 2 bases and J lost 9 bases. The CDR3 spans 14 residues. Germline loops: CDR1 ENHRY, CDR2 SYGVKD. CDR3 in amino acids: CAISETGESSPLHF. The CDR3 coding sequence is TGTGCCATCAGTGAGACAGGGGAGAGTTCACCCCTCCACTTT.

The CDR3 DNA reads TGTGCCAGCAGGGGGACAGGGACAGAGACCCAGTACTTC. Its translation is CASRGTGTETQYF. This chain links TRBV7-2 with TRBJ2-5, with 9 bases aligning to TRBD1. Germline CDR1 and CDR2: SGHTA and FQGNSA. V was clipped by 6 bases and J by 4 bases; unmatched bases: 3. The CDR3 is made up of 13 amino acids. Drawing the rest from reference TRBV7-2 and TRBJ2-5, the complete variable domain is GAGVSQSPSNKVTEKGKDVELRCDPISGHTALYWYRQSLGQGLEFLIYFQGNSAPDKSGLPSDRFSAERTGGSVSTLTIQRTQQEDSAVYLCASRGTGTETQYFGPGTRLLVL.

The chain recombines TRBV5-1 with TRBJ1-1, with a tentative D call TRBD1 (6 bases). Germline V lookup: CDR1 SGHRS, CDR2 YFSETQ. V was trimmed by 0 bases and J by 1 base, leaving 13 bases between them. This CDR3 spans 16 amino acids. CDR3 region: CASSLDVQGTNTEAFF. The CDR3 DNA follows: TGCGCCAGCAGCTTGGATGTCCAGGGGACGAACACTGAAGCTTTCTTT. The whole variable domain, remainder taken from reference TRBV5-1 and TRBJ1-1, is KAGVTQTPRYLIKTRGQQVTLSCSPISGHRSVSWYQQTPGQGLQFLFEYFSETQRNKGNFPGRFSGRQFSNSRSEMNVSTLELGDSALYLCASSLDVQGTNTEAFFGQGTRLTVV.

The rearrangement uses TRBV6-1 and TRBJ2-1, with 11 bases fitting TRBD2. Trimming removed 2 bases from V and 9 bases from J; junction bases left unmatched: 9. CDR3 length: 16 amino acids. Germline loops: CDR1 MNHNS, CDR2 SASEGT. As DNA, the CDR3 is TGTGCCAGCAGTGAACCTAGCGGGAGGACCCAAGCTGAGCAGTTCTTC. Translated, it gives CASSEPSGRTQAEQFF.

The rearrangement links TRBV7-2 to TRBJ2-7; 9 bases match TRBD1. CDR1 is SGHTA, CDR2 FQGNSA, per germline. With 2 bases clipped from V and 2 bases from J, the junction kept 10 bases outside the gene matches. The CDR3 has 17 residues. CDR3 nucleotides: TGTGCCAGCAGCTTACCGAATACAGGGGGCGGACCCTACGAGCAGTACTTC. Its translation is CASSLPNTGGGPYEQYF.

The CDR3 sequence: CASRWTRTGENTEAFF. CDR3 nucleotide sequence: TGTGCAAGTCGCTGGACCCGGACAGGGGAGAACACTGAAGCTTTCTTT. The chain recombines TRBV12-2 with TRBJ1-1; the table's TRBD1 call for D was not verified on the DNA. TRBV12-2 is a recognized pseudogene. There are 16 residues in the CDR3.

The V gene is TRBV19, the J gene TRBJ2-3; D gene ambiguous. This CDR3 has 15 residues. Trimming removed 5 bases from V and 6 bases from J, with 18 bases in between. Looked up from germline, CDR1 is LNHDA and CDR2 is SQIVND (reference sequence). CDR3 DNA: TGTGCCAGTAGTCTCCGGTTCCTCGTTCTGGATACGCAGTATTTT. This encodes CASSLRFLVLDTQYF.